The entry that follows covers one T cell receptor beta chain sequence. Its antigen is undetermined. Sequencing used immunoSEQ multiplex PCR; TCRdb keeps in-frame clones, though not all of them. The table has around 68,000 clones, 91% seen once. V was cut by 2 bases and J by 6 bases, with 9 bases left in between. Germline loops: CDR1 SGHDT, CDR2 YYEEEE. This CDR3 has 14 residues. This sample is part of a study of OX40 agonist ivuxolimab in advanced cancers. Whole-study context: The patients received agonistic anti-OX40 (CD134) antibody ivuxolimab. Study-level findings and limits: Clonal expansion in partial responders at 0.1-3.0 mg/kg ranked among the lowest. Both blood CD4+ and CD8+ T cells showed clonal growth by week 6 at 0.1 to 3.0 mg/kg.

Sample: CD4+ or CD8+ T cells sorted from blood, taken in a trial of the OX40 agonist ivuxolimab. This sequence originates from an adult with an advanced solid tumor such as melanoma, head and neck, liver or kidney cancer. This chain uses TRBV5-6 with TRBJ1-6, with a possible D match to TRBD1 (5 bases). The CDR3 DNA reads TGTGCCAGCAGCTTCCGCAGGGCTAATTCACCCCTCCACTTT. It encodes CASSFRRANSPLHF.